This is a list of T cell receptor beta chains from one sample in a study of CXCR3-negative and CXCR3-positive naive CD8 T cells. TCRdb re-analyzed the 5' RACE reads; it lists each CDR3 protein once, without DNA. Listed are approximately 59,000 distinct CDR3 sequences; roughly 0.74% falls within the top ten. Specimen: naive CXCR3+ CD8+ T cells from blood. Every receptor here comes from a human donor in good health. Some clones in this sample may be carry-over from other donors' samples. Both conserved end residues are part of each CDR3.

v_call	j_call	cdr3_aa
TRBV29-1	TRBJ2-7	CSVEDVDRGYYEQYF
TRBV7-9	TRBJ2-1	CASSETGRRGATYNEQFF
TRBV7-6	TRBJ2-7	CASSLGQSLSNEQYF
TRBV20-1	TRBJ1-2	CSARDGRGAGVGYTF
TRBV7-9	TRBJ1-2	CASRPGAANYGYTF
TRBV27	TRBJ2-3	CASSFPSGQFTDTQYF
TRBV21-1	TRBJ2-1	CASVLRGALYNEQFF
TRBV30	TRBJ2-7	CAWSADRGNSYEQYF
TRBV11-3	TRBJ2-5	CASSPRTGEETQYF
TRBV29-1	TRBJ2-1	CSVGGGLTYNEQFF
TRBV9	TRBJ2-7	CASSAPLRSYEQYF
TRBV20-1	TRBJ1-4	CSARKWDGDNEKLFF
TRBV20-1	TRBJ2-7	CSATRTGVPYEQYF
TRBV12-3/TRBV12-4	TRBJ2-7	CASSFFGESYEQYF
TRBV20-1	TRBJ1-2	CSARPSGTGAFFGYTF
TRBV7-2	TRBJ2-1	CASSLVPEQFF
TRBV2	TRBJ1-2	CASRQVGQGINYGYTF
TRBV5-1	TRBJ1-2	CASSLESVNYGYTF
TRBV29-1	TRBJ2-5	CSVEWDLPSETQYF
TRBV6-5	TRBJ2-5	CASSYSGQGAQETQYF
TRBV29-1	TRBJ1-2	CSVEDRGGAIGYTF
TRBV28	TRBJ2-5	CASRGQGEETQYF
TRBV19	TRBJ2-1	CASTSGTWGEQFF
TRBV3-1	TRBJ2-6	CASSQAKGGTGANVLTF
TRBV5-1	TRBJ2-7	CASSLPDPYEQYF
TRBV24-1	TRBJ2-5	CATSDLGGQQYF
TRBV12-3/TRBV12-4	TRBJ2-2	CASDARAELTFANTEELFF
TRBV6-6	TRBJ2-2	CASSYARGSSTGELFF
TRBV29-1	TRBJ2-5	CSVEEGTGAETQYF
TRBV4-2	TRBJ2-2	CASSQEASGSFFGELFF
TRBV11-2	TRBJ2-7	CASSLSVLRYEQYF
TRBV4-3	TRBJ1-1	CASSQTTGDTEAFF
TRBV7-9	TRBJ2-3	CASSLALVAGDTQYF
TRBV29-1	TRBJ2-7	CSVEDRSSYEQYF
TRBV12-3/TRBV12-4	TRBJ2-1	CASSSNRDNEQFF
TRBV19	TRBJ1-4	CASRRWAEDTEKLFF
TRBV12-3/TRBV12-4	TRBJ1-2	CASSTGTSWANYGYTF
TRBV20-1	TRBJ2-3	CSARELAGGTDTQYF
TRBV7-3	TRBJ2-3	CASSNGLSDTQYF
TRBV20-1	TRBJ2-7	CSASRLAGGNRSSYEQYF
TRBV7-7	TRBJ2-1	CASSPKQGPSYNEQFF
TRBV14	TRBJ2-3	CASSHLTVTDTQYF
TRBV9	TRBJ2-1	CASSGESNEQFF
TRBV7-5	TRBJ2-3	CISVPEASWSTDTQYF
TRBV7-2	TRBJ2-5	CASSDSGGKETQYF
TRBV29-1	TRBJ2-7	CSVEFGQRVSYEQYF
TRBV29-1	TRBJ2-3	CSVFLPTFSTDTQYF
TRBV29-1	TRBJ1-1	CSVSTAALNTEAFF
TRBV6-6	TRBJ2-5	CASSYPRGGQGVRETQYF
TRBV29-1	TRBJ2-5	CSERVQNQETQYF
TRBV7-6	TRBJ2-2	CASSLSNTGELFF
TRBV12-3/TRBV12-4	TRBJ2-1	CASRTSGGDNEQFF
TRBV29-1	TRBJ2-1	CSASPVAGNEQLF
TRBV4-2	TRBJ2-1	CASSQDRWGQNEQFF
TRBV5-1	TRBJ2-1	CASSRAPGPDYNEQFF
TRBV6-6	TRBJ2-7	CASSYWGQDEQYF